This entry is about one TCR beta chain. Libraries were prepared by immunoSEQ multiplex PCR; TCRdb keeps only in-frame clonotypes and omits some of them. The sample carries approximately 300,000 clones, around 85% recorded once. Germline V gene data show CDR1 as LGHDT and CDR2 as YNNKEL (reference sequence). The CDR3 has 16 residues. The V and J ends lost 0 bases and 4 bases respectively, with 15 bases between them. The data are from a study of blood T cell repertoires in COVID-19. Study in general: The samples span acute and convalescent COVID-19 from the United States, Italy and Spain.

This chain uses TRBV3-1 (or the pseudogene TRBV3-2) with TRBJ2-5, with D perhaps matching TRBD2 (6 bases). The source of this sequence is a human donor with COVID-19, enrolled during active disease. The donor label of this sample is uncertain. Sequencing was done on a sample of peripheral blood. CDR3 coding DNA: TGTGCCAGCAGCCAAGATATTATCGCGGGACGAGAGACCCAGTACTTC. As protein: CASSQDIIAGRETQYF.